Presented here are 2 T cell receptor beta chains from one specimen sequenced in a study of T cells in Graves' hyperthyroidism and ophthalmopathy (dated by TCRdb to between 2018 and 2021). Library preparation was by multiplex PCR. Sequencing instrument: Illumina HiSeq 2000. TCR beta CDR3 regions were amplified from RNA transcripts. The TCR CDR3 was subjected to a first round of RT-PCR using the HTBI primer set and the Qiagen OneStep RT-PCR kit. The raw public reads went through TCRdb reprocessing: fastp at Q25, MiXCR clone calling, in-frame beta chains kept. A single entry per CDR3 protein holds the most common genes and DNA from its merged rows. The sample contains around 500,000 distinct CDR3 sequences, around 15% of them found a single time. The ten largest clones add up to approximately 15% of the sample. Sequencing was carried out using blood. The receptors stem from a woman aged 40 to 55 with Graves' hyperthyroidism.

This clonotype has a count of ten or more. V and J are TRBV18 and TRBJ2-7, with a possible D match to TRBD2 (5 bases). CDR3 length: 14 amino acids. CDR1 KGHSH and CDR2 LQKENI come from the germline V gene. The ends were cut back, 0 bases at V and 3 bases at J, with 9 bases in the middle. CDR3: CASSPPMTNYEQYF. CDR3 DNA sequence: TGTGCCAGCTCACCACCGATGACTAACTACGAGCAGTACTTC.

The rearrangement links TRBV12-5 to TRBJ1-2; perhaps TRBD1 as D (5 bases). Germline CDR1 is LGHNT and CDR2 is FRNRAP. The CDR3 loop spans 11 amino acids. The V end was cut by 3 bases, the J end by 7 bases, with 6 bases between. In nucleotides, the CDR3 is TGTGCTAGTGGTTTTGGGACTGGCTACACCTTC. Its protein product is CASGFGTGYTF.